Listed below are T cell receptor beta chains from one sample, sequenced in a study of chemoradiotherapy in HPV16-positive cancers. Generated by immunoSEQ multiplex PCR, the TCRdb table keeps only in-frame clones and is missing some. The data contain more than 9,000 clones, roughly 80% of them seen just once; the ten biggest clones take up approximately 0.96%. Sampling took place from a patient who underwent chemoradiotherapy. The source is a human donor with HPV-associated anogenital cancer. The CDR3 runs from the conserved cysteine through the conserved F or W. The D gene is left open where the match is weak. Some rows mark clone size as missing; the rest say once, few, many or name a class of expanded clone.

V: TRBV6-6; J: TRBJ1-4; size: -; D: -; DNA: TGTGCCAGCATGCGGGGGGCTAATGAAAAACTGTTTTTT; CDR3: CASMRGANEKLFF
V: TRBV19; J: TRBJ2-3; size: -; D: -; DNA: TGTGCCAGTAGTAGTCAGGACCGCGATACGCAGTATTTT; CDR3: CASSSQDRDTQYF
V: TRBV5-6; J: TRBJ2-2; size: -; D: TRBD2; DNA: TGTGCCAGCAGCTTGTTGACTAGCGGGGGAGGCACCGGGGAGCTGTTTTTT; CDR3: CASSLLTSGGGTGELFF
V: TRBV5-1; J: TRBJ2-2; size: once; D: TRBD1; DNA: TGCGCCAGCAGCAGCCGGGACAGCAACACCGGGGAGCTGTTTTTT; CDR3: CASSSRDSNTGELFF
V: TRBV6-1; J: TRBJ1-2; size: once; D: -; DNA: TGTGCCAGCAGTGATCTGGTCGGGGGGGCGGTTGGCTACACCTTC; CDR3: CASSDLVGGAVGYTF
V: TRBV9; J: TRBJ2-7; size: -; D: -; DNA: TGTGCCAGCAGCGGGGACCGGTCCAAGCAGTACTTC; CDR3: CASSGDRSKQYF
V: TRBV19; J: TRBJ1-3; size: -; D: -; DNA: TGTGCCAGTAGTATAGAAGGAAACACCATATATTTT; CDR3: CASSIEGNTIYF
V: TRBV7-9; J: TRBJ1-1; size: -; D: -; DNA: TGTGCCAGCAGCCCCCGGTCGGGGGACACTGAAGCTTTCTTT; CDR3: CASSPRSGDTEAFF
V: TRBV30; J: TRBJ2-1; size: -; D: -; DNA: TGTGCCTGGAGTGGAGGGGCTGGAGTTGATGAGCAGTTCTTC; CDR3: CAWSGGAGVDEQFF
V: TRBV19; J: TRBJ1-2; size: -; D: -; DNA: TGTGCCAGTAGTATGGGGGCGAGGGGGACCCCTAACTATGGCTACACCTTC; CDR3: CASSMGARGTPNYGYTF
V: TRBV7-9; J: TRBJ2-1; size: -; D: TRBD2; DNA: TGTGCCAGCAGCTGGAGCGGGACCCCCCATGAGCAGTTCTTC; CDR3: CASSWSGTPHEQFF
V: TRBV9; J: TRBJ2-5; size: -; D: -; DNA: TGTGCCAGCAGCGTAGGACTAAGAGAGACCCAGTACTTC; CDR3: CASSVGLRETQYF
V: TRBV19; J: TRBJ1-4; size: -; D: TRBD1; DNA: TGTGCCAGTAGTCTCCCGGGACAGGGAAATGAAAAACTGTTTTTT; CDR3: CASSLPGQGNEKLFF
V: TRBV19; J: TRBJ1-2; size: -; D: -; DNA: TGTGCCAGTAAAGACAGACCAGCTAACTATGGCTACACCTTC; CDR3: CASKDRPANYGYTF
V: TRBV5-4; J: TRBJ2-5; size: -; D: TRBD2; DNA: TGTGCCAGCAGCTCCCCCTTGGCGGGAGAAGAGACCCAGTACTTC; CDR3: CASSSPLAGEETQYF
V: TRBV2; J: TRBJ2-7; size: -; D: -; DNA: TGTGCCAGCGGGGCGGGATCCTACGAGCAGTACTTC; CDR3: CASGAGSYEQYF
V: TRBV29-1; J: TRBJ1-2; size: -; D: -; DNA: TGCAGCGTTGATCGTCAGGGTGGCTACACCTTC; CDR3: CSVDRQGGYTF
V: TRBV5-1; J: TRBJ2-2; size: -; D: -; DNA: TGCGCCAGCAGCTCCTACCACTCCACCGGGGAGCTGTTTTTT; CDR3: CASSSYHSTGELFF
V: TRBV30; J: TRBJ2-4; size: -; D: -; DNA: TGTGCCTGGAGTTTGGTCCTCAGCATTCAGTACTTC; CDR3: CAWSLVLSIQYF
V: TRBV19; J: TRBJ2-1; size: -; D: -; DNA: TGTGCCAGTAGTTTCGACTTAGCCACCTACAATGAGCAGTTCTTC; CDR3: CASSFDLATYNEQFF
V: TRBV19; J: TRBJ1-1; size: -; D: TRBD1; DNA: TGTGCCAGTAGTCCGCCGGGACAGGGGGCCACTGAAGCTTTCTTT; CDR3: CASSPPGQGATEAFF
V: TRBV15; J: TRBJ1-3; size: -; D: -; DNA: TGTGCCACCAGCAGAGATACGGGGCTCGGAAACACCATATATTTT; CDR3: CATSRDTGLGNTIYF
V: TRBV7-8; J: TRBJ1-2; size: -; D: TRBD1; DNA: TGTGCCAGCAGCTCGGGTGGACAGGGGGCGAGGGGCTACACCTTC; CDR3: CASSSGGQGARGYTF
V: TRBV15; J: TRBJ2-1; size: -; D: -; DNA: TGTGCCACCAGCACACGGACTACCAACAATGAGCAGTTCTTC; CDR3: CATSTRTTNNEQFF
V: TRBV10-3; J: TRBJ2-5; size: -; D: TRBD2; DNA: TGTGCCACCGGGGTCACTAGCGGGGGGATGGGAGAGACCCAGTACTTC; CDR3: CATGVTSGGMGETQYF
V: TRBV19; J: TRBJ1-1; size: -; D: TRBD1; DNA: TGTGCCAGTAGCGGGGGACAGTGGGACACTGAAGCTTTCTTT; CDR3: CASSGGQWDTEAFF
V: TRBV18; J: TRBJ2-7; size: few; D: TRBD1; DNA: TGTGCCAGCTCACCTAGTCGACAGGGGAACTCCTACGAGCAGTACTTC; CDR3: CASSPSRQGNSYEQYF
V: TRBV18; J: TRBJ2-2; size: -; D: TRBD2; DNA: TGTGCCAGCTCACCAGTCAATAGCGGGGCAACCGACGGCGGGGAGCTGTTTTTT; CDR3: CASSPVNSGATDGGELFF
V: TRBV18; J: TRBJ2-7; size: -; D: TRBD1; DNA: TGTGCCAGCTCATACTCGACAGGGAGCTCCTACGAGCAGTACTTC; CDR3: CASSYSTGSSYEQYF
V: TRBV11-2; J: TRBJ2-4; size: -; D: TRBD1; DNA: TGTGCCAGCAGGAAATTGACAGGGCCCCACATTCAGTACTTC; CDR3: CASRKLTGPHIQYF
V: TRBV11-2; J: TRBJ2-1; size: -; D: TRBD2; DNA: TGTGCCAGCAGCTTAGGTGGGGAGGGCCCCGGCTACAATGAGCAGTTCTTC; CDR3: CASSLGGEGPGYNEQFF
V: TRBV4-1; J: TRBJ2-7; size: -; D: TRBD2; DNA: TGCGCCAGCAGCCACTCGACTAGCGGGGATCTCTACGAGCAGTACTTC; CDR3: CASSHSTSGDLYEQYF
V: TRBV30; J: TRBJ2-7; size: -; D: -; DNA: TGTGCCTGGAGTAAGCAGGAGGCGGGCTGTCAGTACTTC; CDR3: CAWSKQEAGCQYF
V: TRBV9; J: TRBJ1-5; size: -; D: -; DNA: TGTGCCAGCAGCGTAGCGGGGGCCCGGGGTCAGCCCCAGCATTTT; CDR3: CASSVAGARGQPQHF
V: TRBV30; J: TRBJ1-3; size: -; D: -; DNA: TGTGCCTGGAGTGCCATGACACAGGGAAACACCATATATTTT; CDR3: CAWSAMTQGNTIYF
V: TRBV9; J: TRBJ1-2; size: -; D: -; DNA: TGTGCCAGCAGCGCGCTGAGGGGCTACACCTTC; CDR3: CASSALRGYTF
V: TRBV18; J: TRBJ2-2; size: -; D: -; DNA: TGTGCCAGCTCACCAAACAGGGATGCCACCGGGGAGCTGTTTTTT; CDR3: CASSPNRDATGELFF
V: TRBV5-6; J: TRBJ1-5; size: few; D: -; DNA: TGTGCCAGCAGCCAGGACGGAGCATTCAATCAGCCCCAGCATTTT; CDR3: CASSQDGAFNQPQHF
V: TRBV7-8; J: TRBJ2-5; size: -; D: -; DNA: TGTGCCAGCAGTTCCGGGACTCTTTTGTCCCAGTACTTC; CDR3: CASSSGTLLSQYF
V: TRBV6-5; J: TRBJ2-3; size: few; D: -; DNA: TGTGCCAGCAGCAACTGGGGGCCTGGCACAGATACGCAGTATTTT; CDR3: CASSNWGPGTDTQYF
V: TRBV7-9; J: TRBJ2-1; size: once; D: TRBD1; DNA: TGTGCCAGCAGTGTAGGACAGGTTTACCACAATGAGCAGTTCTTC; CDR3: CASSVGQVYHNEQFF
V: TRBV18; J: TRBJ1-4; size: once; D: TRBD1; DNA: TGTGCCAGCTCCCCGGGACAGGGAAACGAAAAACTGTTTTTT; CDR3: CASSPGQGNEKLFF
V: TRBV19; J: TRBJ1-1; size: few; D: -; DNA: TGTGCCAGTAGTATGGCCAGTAACACTGAAGCTTTCTTT; CDR3: CASSMASNTEAFF
V: TRBV5-1; J: TRBJ2-7; size: once; D: -; DNA: TGCGCCAGCAGCTTGGATAGGGGATCCTACGAGCAGTACTTC; CDR3: CASSLDRGSYEQYF
V: TRBV7-9; J: TRBJ1-3; size: -; D: -; DNA: TGTGCCAGCAGCTTACTAGGAAACACCATATATTTT; CDR3: CASSLLGNTIYF
V: TRBV7-2; J: TRBJ2-2; size: -; D: TRBD2; DNA: TGTGCCAGCAGCTTAGGGACTAGCGGGAGGCGCAGGGGCGGGGAGCTGTTTTTT; CDR3: CASSLGTSGRRRGGELFF
V: TRBV7-7; J: TRBJ1-1; size: -; D: -; DNA: TGTGCTAGCAGCTTCCGCGTGGGCACTGAAGCTTTCTTT; CDR3: CASSFRVGTEAFF
V: TRBV5-4; J: TRBJ2-7; size: -; D: -; DNA: TGTGCCAGCAGCTTACAGGGAATGAACGAGCAGTACTTC; CDR3: CASSLQGMNEQYF
V: TRBV5-1; J: TRBJ2-3; size: -; D: -; DNA: TGCGCCAGCAGCTTAAAGTCCTCCTTGGCAGATACGCAGTATTTT; CDR3: CASSLKSSLADTQYF
V: TRBV5-1; J: TRBJ2-5; size: -; D: -; DNA: TGCGCCAGCAGCACGGCAGCTACCGGGGAGACCCAGTACTTC; CDR3: CASSTAATGETQYF
V: TRBV29-1; J: TRBJ2-5; size: -; D: TRBD2; DNA: TGCAGCGCCAAAGGGTTAGCGGGAGGGAACCCAGAGACCCAGTACTTC; CDR3: CSAKGLAGGNPETQYF
V: TRBV7-2; J: TRBJ2-5; size: -; D: -; DNA: TGTGCCAGCAGCCCAGCGGAGACCCAGTACTTC; CDR3: CASSPAETQYF
V: TRBV7-9; J: TRBJ2-7; size: -; D: -; DNA: TGTGCCAGCAGCCCAGCGAACCCCTACGAGCAGTACTTC; CDR3: CASSPANPYEQYF